A single sample is the source of the 10 T cell receptor beta chains below, sequenced in a study of cytomegalovirus exposure and HLA in healthy donors. Primers for the PCR totalled 60 Vbeta and 13 Jbeta. Produced via immunoSEQ multiplex PCR; TCRdb's table is partial and in-frame only. The sample records approximately 220,000 clones, over 70% being singletons. Sequencing was performed on PBMCs. The origin of the receptors is a boy between 2 and 10 years old in good health and CMV-seronegative.

The rearrangement joins TRBV27 to TRBJ1-3; TRBD1 is a possible D gene (6 bases). Germline assignment: CDR1 MNHEY and CDR2 SMNVEV (reference sequence). Deletions cut 6 bases from V and 3 bases from J, with 12 bases between. This CDR3 region has 14 residues. Here the CDR3 reads CASRGAGHGNTIYF. In DNA, the CDR3 is TGTGCCAGCAGGGGGGCAGGGCATGGAAACACCATATATTTT.

In its sample, this clone was seen a few times. The gene calls are TRBV27 and TRBJ2-3; TRBD2 matches at 14 bases. CDR1 is MNHEY, CDR2 SMNVEV, per germline (reference sequence). The CDR3 runs 16 residues. J lost 7 bases, V lost 6 bases, and 9 bases had no gene match. CDR3 amino acids: CASSPRLAGGQNTQYF. The CDR3 DNA sequence: TGTGCCAGCAGCCCTCGACTAGCGGGGGGGCAAAATACGCAGTATTTT.

The V and J genes are TRBV13 and TRBJ1-4, with D unclear. V gave up 5 bases and J gave up 3 bases, with 19 bases separating them. Germline lookup yields CDR1 PRHDT and CDR2 FYEKMQ (reference sequence). The CDR3 loop spans 17 amino acids. The DNA for the CDR3 is TGTGCCAGCAGCCGAGGATCAAGGTATACTGCTAATGAAAAACTGTTTTTT. It codes for CASSRGSRYTANEKLFF.

The chain recombines TRBV7-6 with TRBJ1-2; D not certain. Germline values: CDR1 SGHVS, CDR2 FNYEAQ. With 5 bases removed from V and 1 base from J, the gap between germline ends came to 23 bases. This CDR3 is built from 18 residues. The CDR3 sequence is CASSPEIEEGVYNYGYTF. CDR3 nucleotides: TGTGCCAGCAGCCCAGAGATTGAAGAGGGAGTGTATAACTATGGCTACACCTTC.

This clone was recorded only once. J is TRBJ2-3 and V is TRBV11-3, with 7 bases identical to TRBD1. CDR3 length equals 13 residues. Unmatched junction bases numbered 7, after V lost 7 bases and J lost 6 bases. Looked up from germline, CDR1 is SGHNT and CDR2 is YENEEA. CDR3 region: CASTKTGTDTQYF. The CDR3 DNA reads as TGTGCCAGCACGAAGACAGGGACGGATACGCAGTATTTT. The full variable domain, completed using reference TRBV11-3 and TRBJ2-3, is EAGVVQSPRYKIIEKKQPVAFWCNPISGHNTLYWYLQNLGQGPELLIRYENEEAVDDSQLPKDRFSAERLKGVDSTLKIQPAELGDSAVYLCASTKTGTDTQYFGPGTRLTVL.

The gene calls are TRBV7-9 and TRBJ2-5, with 10 nucleotides matching TRBD2. V trimming: 3 bases; J trimming: 5 bases; junction bases outside the gene matches: 6. CDR1 is SEHNR, CDR2 FQNEAQ, per germline (reference sequence). The CDR3 is 15 residues long. CDR3 loop: CASSLSGGATETQYF. The CDR3 bases are TGTGCCAGCAGCTTGAGCGGGGGGGCCACGGAGACCCAGTACTTC.

V usage is TRBV5-7 and J usage is TRBJ2-4; D is possibly TRBD2 (6 bases). TRBV5-7 is marked as an open reading frame, function uncertain. The CDR3 loop spans 17 amino acids. V was cut by 0 bases and J by 1 base, with 14 bases left in between. The CDR3 DNA reads TGTGCCAGCAGCTTGGTCGGCGGGGAATCTGCCAAAAACATTCAGTACTTC. It yields the protein CASSLVGGESAKNIQYF.

For the CDR3, the DNA is TGTGCCTGGAGTCGGGGGGGCGCGGGCACTGAAGCTTTCTTT. It translates to CAWSRGGAGTEAFF. The V gene is TRBV30, the J gene TRBJ1-1; D is possibly TRBD1 (6 bases). The CDR3 has 14 residues. V lost 2 bases and J 4 bases, leaving 14 bases between the germline ends. Germline V gives CDR1 GTSNPN, CDR2 SVGIG (reference sequence). Full variable domain (remainder filled in from reference TRBV30 and TRBJ1-1): SQTIHQWPATLVQPVGSPLSLECTVEGTSNPNLYWYRQAAGRGLQLLFYSVGIGQISSEVPQNLSASRPQDRQFILSSKKLLLSDSGFYLCAWSRGGAGTEAFFGQGTRLTVV.

V and J are TRBV5-4 and TRBJ1-1, with D perhaps TRBD1 (5 bases). The V end was cut by 4 bases, the J end by 0 bases, with 19 bases between. Germline loops: CDR1 SGHNT, CDR2 YYREEE (reference sequence). The CDR3 runs to 17 residues. The CDR3 coding sequence is TGTGCCAGCAGCAGGGGCGGGGGGGTGACTATGAACACTGAAGCTTTCTTT. It encodes CASSRGGGVTMNTEAFF.

The genes are TRBV10-3 and TRBJ1-5, with TRBD1 matching 8 bases. The germline CDR1 and CDR2 sequences are ENHRY and SYGVKD. The CDR3 is 17 amino acids. The V gene end was trimmed by 0 bases and the J gene end by 3 bases; junction bases not matched to a gene: 7. The CDR3 DNA reads as TGTGCCATCAGTGAGTCGAAGACAGGGGCACTCAATCAGCCCCAGCATTTT. Protein: CAISESKTGALNQPQHF.